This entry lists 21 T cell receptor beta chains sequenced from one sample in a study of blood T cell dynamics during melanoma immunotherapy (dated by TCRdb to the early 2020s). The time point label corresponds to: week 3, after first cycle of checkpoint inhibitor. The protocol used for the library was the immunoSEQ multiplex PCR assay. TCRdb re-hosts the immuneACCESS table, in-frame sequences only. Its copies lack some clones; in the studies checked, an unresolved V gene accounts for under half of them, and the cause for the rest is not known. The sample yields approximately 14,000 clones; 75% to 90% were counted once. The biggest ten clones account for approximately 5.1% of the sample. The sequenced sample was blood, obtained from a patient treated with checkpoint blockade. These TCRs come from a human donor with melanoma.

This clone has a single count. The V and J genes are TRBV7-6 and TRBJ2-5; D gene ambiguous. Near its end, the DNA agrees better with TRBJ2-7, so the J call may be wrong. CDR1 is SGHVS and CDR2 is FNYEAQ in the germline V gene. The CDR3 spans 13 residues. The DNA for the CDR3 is TGTGCCAGCAGCTTAGAACGGAACTCCGAGCAGTACTTC. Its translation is CASSLERNSEQYF.

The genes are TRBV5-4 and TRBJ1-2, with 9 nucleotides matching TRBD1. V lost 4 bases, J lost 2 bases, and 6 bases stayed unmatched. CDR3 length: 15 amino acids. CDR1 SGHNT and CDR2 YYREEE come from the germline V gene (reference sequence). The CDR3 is CASSRTGVLNYGYTF. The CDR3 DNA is TGTGCCAGCAGCAGGACAGGGGTTCTAAACTATGGCTACACCTTC.

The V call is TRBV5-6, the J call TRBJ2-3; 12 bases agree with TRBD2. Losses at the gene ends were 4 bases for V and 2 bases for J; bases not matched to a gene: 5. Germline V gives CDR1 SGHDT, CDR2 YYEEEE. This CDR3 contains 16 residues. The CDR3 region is CASSVGTSGFTDTQYF. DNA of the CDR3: TGTGCCAGCAGCGTCGGGACTAGCGGGTTCACAGATACGCAGTATTTT.

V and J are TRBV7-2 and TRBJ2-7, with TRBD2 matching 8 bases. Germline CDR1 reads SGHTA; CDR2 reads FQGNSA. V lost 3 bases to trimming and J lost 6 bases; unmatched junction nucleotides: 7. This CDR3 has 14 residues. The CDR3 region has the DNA TGTGCCAGCAGCTTGACGGGAGGGCCGCCCGAGCAGTACTTC. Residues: CASSLTGGPPEQYF.

CDR3 protein: CASSFGQEQETQYF. The CDR3 DNA sequence: TGTGCCAGCAGCTTCGGACAGGAACAAGAGACCCAGTACTTC. The V and J genes are TRBV7-9 and TRBJ2-5, with TRBD1 matching over 7 bases. This CDR3 has 14 residues. CDR1 and CDR2 from the germline V gene are SEHNR and FQNEAQ (reference sequence). V gave up 3 bases and J gave up 2 bases; unmatched junction bases: 3.

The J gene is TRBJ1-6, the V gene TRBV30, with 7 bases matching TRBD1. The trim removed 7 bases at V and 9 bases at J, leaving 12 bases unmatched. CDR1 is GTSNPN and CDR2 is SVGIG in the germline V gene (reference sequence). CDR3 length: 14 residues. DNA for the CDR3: TGTGCCTTTGACAGGGCCCAGGCAGGTTCACCCCTCCACTTT. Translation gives CAFDRAQAGSPLHF.

The CDR3 reads CASSQDGATLNEQFF. Written as DNA, the CDR3 is TGCGCCAGCAGCCAAGATGGGGCGACCCTAAATGAGCAGTTCTTC. The chain recombines TRBV4-3 with TRBJ2-1, with D perhaps matching TRBD1 (5 bases). The CDR3 contains 15 residues. Looked up from germline, CDR1 is LGHNA and CDR2 is YSLEER. V lost 0 bases, J lost 7 bases, and 13 bases lay in between.

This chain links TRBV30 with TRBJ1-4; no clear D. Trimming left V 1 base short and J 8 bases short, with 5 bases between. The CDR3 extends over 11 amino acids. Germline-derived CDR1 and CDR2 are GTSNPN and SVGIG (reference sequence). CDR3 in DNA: TGTGCCTGGAGTGACCGGGAAAAACTGTTTTTT. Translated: CAWSDREKLFF. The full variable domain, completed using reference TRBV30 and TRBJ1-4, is SQTIHQWPATLVQPVGSPLSLECTVEGTSNPNLYWYRQAAGRGLQLLFYSVGIGQISSEVPQNLSASRPQDRQFILSSKKLLLSDSGFYLCAWSDREKLFFGSGTQLSVL.

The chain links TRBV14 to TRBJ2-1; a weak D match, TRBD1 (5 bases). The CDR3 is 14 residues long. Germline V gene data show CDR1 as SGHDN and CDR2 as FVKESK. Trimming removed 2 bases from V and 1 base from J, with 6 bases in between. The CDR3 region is CASSQYRSYNEQFF. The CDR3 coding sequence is TGTGCCAGCAGCCAATACAGGTCCTACAATGAGCAGTTCTTC.

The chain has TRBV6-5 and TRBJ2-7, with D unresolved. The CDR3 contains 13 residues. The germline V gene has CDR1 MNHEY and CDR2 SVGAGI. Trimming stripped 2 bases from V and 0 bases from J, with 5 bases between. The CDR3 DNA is TGTGCCAGCAGTTACAGTATCTCCTACGAGCAGTACTTC. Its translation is CASSYSISYEQYF.

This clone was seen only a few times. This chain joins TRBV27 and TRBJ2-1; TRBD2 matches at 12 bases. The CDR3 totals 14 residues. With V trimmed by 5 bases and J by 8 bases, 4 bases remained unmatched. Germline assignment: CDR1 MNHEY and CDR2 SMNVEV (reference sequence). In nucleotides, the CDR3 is TGTGCCAGCAGTCCCAGACTAGCGGGAGATGAGCAGTTCTTC. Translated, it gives CASSPRLAGDEQFF.

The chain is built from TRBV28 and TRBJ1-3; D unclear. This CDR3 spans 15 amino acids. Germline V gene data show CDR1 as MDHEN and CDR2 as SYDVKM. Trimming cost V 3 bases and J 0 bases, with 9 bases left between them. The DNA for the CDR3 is TGTGCCAGCAGTTTGCAGGAACTCTCTGGAAACACCATATATTTT. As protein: CASSLQELSGNTIYF.

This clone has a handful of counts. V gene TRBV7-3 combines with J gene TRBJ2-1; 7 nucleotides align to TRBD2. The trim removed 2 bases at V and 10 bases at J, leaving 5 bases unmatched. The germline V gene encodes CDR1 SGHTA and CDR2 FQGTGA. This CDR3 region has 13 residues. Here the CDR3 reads CASSLETSTEQFF. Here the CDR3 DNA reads TGTGCCAGCAGCTTAGAGACTAGCACCGAGCAGTTCTTC.

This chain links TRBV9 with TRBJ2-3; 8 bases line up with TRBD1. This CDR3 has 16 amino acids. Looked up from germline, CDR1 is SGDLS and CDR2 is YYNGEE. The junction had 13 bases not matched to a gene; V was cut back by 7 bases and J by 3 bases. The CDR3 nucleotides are TGTGCCAGCGGTTCGACAGGGGTAATAGGGACAGATACGCAGTATTTT. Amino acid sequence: CASGSTGVIGTDTQYF.

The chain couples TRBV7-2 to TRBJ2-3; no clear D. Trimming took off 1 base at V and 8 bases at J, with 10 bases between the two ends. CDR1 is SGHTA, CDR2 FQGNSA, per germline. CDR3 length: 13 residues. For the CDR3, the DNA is TGTGCCAGCAGCTTAGACCATCAGGCTACGCAGTATTTT. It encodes CASSLDHQATQYF.

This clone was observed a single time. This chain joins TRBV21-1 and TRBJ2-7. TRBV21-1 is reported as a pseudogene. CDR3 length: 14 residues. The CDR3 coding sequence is TGTGCCAGCCTCGACAGGGAGGGATCCTACGAGCAGTACTTC. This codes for CASLDREGSYEQYF.

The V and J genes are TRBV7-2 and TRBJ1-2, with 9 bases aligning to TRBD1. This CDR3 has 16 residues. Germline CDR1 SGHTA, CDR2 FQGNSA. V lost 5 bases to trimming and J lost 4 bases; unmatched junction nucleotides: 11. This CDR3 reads CASSRSPGTGSYGYTF. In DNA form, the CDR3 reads TGTGCCAGCAGCCGGAGTCCCGGGACAGGGTCCTATGGCTACACCTTC. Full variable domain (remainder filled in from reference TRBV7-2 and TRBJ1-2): GAGVSQSPSNKVTEKGKDVELRCDPISGHTALYWYRQSLGQGLEFLIYFQGNSAPDKSGLPSDRFSAERTGGSVSTLTIQRTQQEDSAVYLCASSRSPGTGSYGYTFGSGTRLTVV.

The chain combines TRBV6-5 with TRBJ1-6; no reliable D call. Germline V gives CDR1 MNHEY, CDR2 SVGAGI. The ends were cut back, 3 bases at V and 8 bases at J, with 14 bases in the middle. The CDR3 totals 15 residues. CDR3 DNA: TGTGCCAGCAGTTATGGCGGACCGCGGGATTCACCCCTCCACTTT. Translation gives CASSYGGPRDSPLHF.

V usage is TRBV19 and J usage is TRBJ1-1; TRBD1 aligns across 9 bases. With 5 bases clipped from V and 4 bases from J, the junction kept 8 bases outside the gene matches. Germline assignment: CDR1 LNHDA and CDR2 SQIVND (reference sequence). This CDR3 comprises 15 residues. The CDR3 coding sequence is TGTGCCAGTAGTGGGGGGACAGGGAGGACCACTGAAGCTTTCTTT. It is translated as CASSGGTGRTTEAFF.

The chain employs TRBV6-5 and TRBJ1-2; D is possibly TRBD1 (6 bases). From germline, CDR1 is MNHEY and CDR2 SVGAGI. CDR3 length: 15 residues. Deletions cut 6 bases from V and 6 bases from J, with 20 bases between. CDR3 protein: CASSPDQGRRNGYTF. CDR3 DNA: TGTGCCAGCAGCCCGGACCAGGGGCGTCGGAATGGCTACACCTTC.

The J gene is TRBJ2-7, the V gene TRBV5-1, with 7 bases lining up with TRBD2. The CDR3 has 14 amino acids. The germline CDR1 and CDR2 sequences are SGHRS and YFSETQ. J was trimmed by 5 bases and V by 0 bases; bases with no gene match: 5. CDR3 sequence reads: CASSLASGVDEQYF. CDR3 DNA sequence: TGCGCCAGCAGCTTGGCCAGCGGGGTGGACGAGCAGTACTTC.